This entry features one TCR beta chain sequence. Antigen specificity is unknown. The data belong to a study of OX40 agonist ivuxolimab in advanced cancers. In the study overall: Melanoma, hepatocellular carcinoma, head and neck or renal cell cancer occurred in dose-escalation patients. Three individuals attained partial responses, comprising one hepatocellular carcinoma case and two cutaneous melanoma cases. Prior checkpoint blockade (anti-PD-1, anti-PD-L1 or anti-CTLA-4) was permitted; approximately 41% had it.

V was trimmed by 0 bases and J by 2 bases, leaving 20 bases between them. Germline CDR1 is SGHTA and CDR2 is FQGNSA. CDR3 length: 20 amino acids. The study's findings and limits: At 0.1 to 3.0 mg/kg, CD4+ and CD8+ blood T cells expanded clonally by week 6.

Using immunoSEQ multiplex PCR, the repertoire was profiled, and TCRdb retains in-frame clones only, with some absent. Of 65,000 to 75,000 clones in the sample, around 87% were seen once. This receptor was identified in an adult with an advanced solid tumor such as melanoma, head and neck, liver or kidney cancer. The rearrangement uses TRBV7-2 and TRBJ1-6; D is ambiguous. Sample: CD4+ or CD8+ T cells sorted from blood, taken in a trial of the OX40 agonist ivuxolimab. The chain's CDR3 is CASSLANRGRPGPYNSPLHF. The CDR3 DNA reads TGTGCCAGCAGCTTAGCGAATCGAGGCCGCCCCGGCCCCTATAATTCACCCCTCCACTTT.